The 17 T cell receptor beta chains reported below all come from one sample, sequenced in a study of blood T cell repertoires in COVID-19 (TCRdb year 2020). Library prep was done by the immunoSEQ multiplex PCR assay. TCRdb stores this immuneACCESS table with in-frame sequences only. Part of the clones is absent; in the studies checked, under half of the shortfall reflects unresolved V genes, and no reason is known for the rest. In this sample the table shows about 370,000 clones, around 90% of which occur a single time. 3% of the sample belongs to the ten largest clones. Sequenced material: peripheral blood. These receptors originate from a woman aged 30 to 39 with COVID-19, enrolled during active disease.

This chain connects TRBV4-3 to TRBJ2-2; D gene ambiguous. Germline assignment: CDR1 LGHNA and CDR2 YSLEER. CDR3 size: 15 residues. Trimming shortened V by 0 bases and J by 0 bases, and 5 bases separated the two germline ends. The CDR3 spells CASSQDRSNTGELFF. The CDR3 nucleotides are TGCGCCAGCAGCCAAGACAGGTCGAACACCGGGGAGCTGTTTTTT.

The chain carries TRBV11-3 and TRBJ2-1; TRBD2 matches 13 bases. This CDR3 is built from 19 residues. The V segment lost 3 bases and the J segment 8 bases; nucleotides outside the gene matches: 16. Looked up from germline, CDR1 is SGHNT and CDR2 is YENEEA. The CDR3 sequence is CASSFDPWTSGSGDHEQFF. DNA of the CDR3: TGTGCCAGCAGCTTTGATCCCTGGACTAGCGGGAGCGGCGACCATGAGCAGTTCTTC.

This clone was observed a single time. The CDR3 nucleotides read TGTGCCAGCAGTGAGGAGGTTAGCAATCAGCCCCAGCATTTT. Amino acid sequence: CASSEEVSNQPQHF. The rearrangement links TRBV28 to TRBJ1-5; D is uncertain. The CDR3 is 14 residues long. Germline V gene data show CDR1 as MDHEN and CDR2 as SYDVKM. The V gene lost 5 bases and the J gene lost 0 bases, with 8 bases spanning the gap.

The chain joins TRBV7-8 to TRBJ2-1; 8 bases are shared with TRBD1. The CDR3 runs to 16 residues. Germline V gives CDR1 SGHVS, CDR2 FQNEAQ. The V and J ends lost 8 bases and 5 bases, in that order; junction bases with no gene match: 14. In nucleotides, the CDR3 is TGTGCCAGCCAGGCTTTAGGGACAGGCGCCAACAATGAGCAGTTCTTC. This gives the protein CASQALGTGANNEQFF.

On this clone itself: The same CDR3 also results from other DNA sequences found in this sample. The rearrangement joins TRBV18 to TRBJ1-4; 8 positions match TRBD1. The CDR3 length is 14 residues. The germline V gene encodes CDR1 KGHSH and CDR2 LQKENI. V trimming: 3 bases; J trimming: 8 bases; junction bases outside the gene matches: 5. In nucleotides, the CDR3 is TGTGCCAGCTCACCCCAGGGGGCGGACGAAAAACTGTTTTTT. Translated, it gives CASSPQGADEKLFF. Full variable domain (missing parts from reference TRBV18 and TRBJ1-4): NAGVMQNPRHLVRRRGQEARLRCSPMKGHSHVYWYRQLPEEGLKFMVYLQKENIIDESGMPKERFSAEFPKEGPSILRIQQVVRGDSAAYFCASSPQGADEKLFFGSGTQLSVL.

This chain uses TRBV18 with TRBJ2-3; D is uncertain. CDR3 length: 14 residues. With 3 bases removed from V and 2 bases from J, the gap between germline ends came to 9 bases. Germline V lookup: CDR1 KGHSH, CDR2 LQKENI. The CDR3 DNA is TGTGCCAGCTCACCCTCGAGAAACACAGATACGCAGTATTTT. Translation: CASSPSRNTDTQYF.

The V and J genes are TRBV4-1 and TRBJ1-6, with 8 bases identical to TRBD1. The CDR3 extends over 16 amino acids. Trimming took 0 bases from V and 7 from J; bases not matched to a gene: 5. The germline CDR1 and CDR2 sequences are MGHRA and YSYEKL. The CDR3 reads CASSQDRGQGNSPLHF. As DNA, the CDR3 is TGCGCCAGCAGCCAAGACCGAGGACAGGGAAATTCACCCCTCCACTTT.

This clone was seen just once. This sequence joins TRBV4-3 and TRBJ1-1, with 7 bases lining up with TRBD1. V shed 4 bases and J 7 bases; nucleotides not matched to a gene: 3. Germline CDR1 reads LGHNA; CDR2 reads YSLEER. The CDR3 sequence is 12 residues long. The CDR3 spells CASSLGDSEAFF. CDR3 DNA: TGCGCCAGCAGCCTCGGGGACAGTGAAGCTTTCTTT.

V gene TRBV6-5 combines with J gene TRBJ1-3; no clear D gene. The germline gives CDR1 MNHEY, CDR2 SVGAGI. Trimming pared 3 bases from V and 1 base from J, leaving 10 bases between. The CDR3 has 15 residues. The DNA for the CDR3 is TGTGCCAGCAGTTATGCGCCGGGGTCTGGAAACACCATATATTTT. Translated: CASSYAPGSGNTIYF.

This sequence joins TRBV10-2 and TRBJ2-1; TRBD2 matches at 11 bases. J was trimmed by 5 bases and V by 2 bases; bases with no gene match: 8. CDR3 length equals 17 residues. Per germline, CDR1 WSHSY and CDR2 SAAADI. CDR3 in DNA: TGCGCCAGCAGTGAGAGTAACGGACTAGCGGGTAACAATGAGCAGTTCTTC. It specifies CASSESNGLAGNNEQFF.

The chain carries TRBV12-3 or TRBV12-4 and TRBJ2-5; D call uncertain. V lost 5 bases, J lost 5 bases, and 9 bases lay in between. The CDR3 is 12 amino acids. The CDR3 region has the DNA TGTGCCAGCAGTCCAACCGGGGAGACCCAGTACTTC. Encoded protein: CASSPTGETQYF.

CDR3 amino acids: CASNRGGMNTGELFF. The CDR3 nucleotides read TGTGCCAGTAATAGAGGGGGCATGAACACCGGGGAGCTGTTTTTT. This chain uses TRBV19 with TRBJ2-2; 7 bases are shared with TRBD1. The V gene's germline CDR1 is LNHDA and CDR2 SQIVND (reference sequence). The CDR3 contains 15 residues. The V gene end was trimmed by 7 bases and the J gene end by 1 base; junction bases not matched to a gene: 6.

The gene calls are TRBV19 and TRBJ2-1, with 8 nucleotides matching TRBD1. J lost 7 bases, V lost 2 bases, and 7 bases had no gene match. Per the germline V gene, CDR1 is LNHDA and CDR2 is SQIVND (reference sequence). The CDR3 length is 15 residues. CDR3 bases: TGTGCCAGTAGTATACCAAGACAGGGGAAAAATGAGCAGTTCTTC. Translated: CASSIPRQGKNEQFF. Drawing the rest from reference TRBV19 and TRBJ2-1, the complete variable domain is DGGITQSPKYLFRKEGQNVTLSCEQNLNHDAMYWYRQDPGQGLRLIYYSQIVNDFQKGDIAEGYSVSREKKESFPLTVTSAQKNPTAFYLCASSIPRQGKNEQFFGPGTRLTVL.

The CDR3 coding sequence is TGTGCCAGCAGCGTAGCTAGCGAGTCCTACGAGCAGTACTTC. Its translation: CASSVASESYEQYF. The genes are TRBV9 and TRBJ2-7; D possibly corresponds to TRBD2 (6 bases). The CDR3 runs 14 residues. Germline assignment: CDR1 SGDLS and CDR2 YYNGEE. V was cut by 0 bases and J by 1 base, with 8 bases left in between.

V is TRBV7-9 and J is TRBJ2-3; 9 bases agree with TRBD2. V was clipped by 5 bases and J by 5 bases; unmatched bases: 5. Germline-derived CDR1 and CDR2 are SEHNR and FQNEAQ (reference sequence). This CDR3 has 14 amino acids. Here the CDR3 DNA reads TGTGCCAGCAGCCATAGACTAGCGGAAGATACGCAGTATTTT. It translates to CASSHRLAEDTQYF. The complete variable domain, with remaining parts taken from reference TRBV7-9 and TRBJ2-3, reads DTGVSQNPRHKITKRGQNVTFRCDPISEHNRLYWYRQTLGQGPEFLTYFQNEAQLEKSRLLSDRFSAERPKGSFSTLEIQRTEQGDSAMYLCASSHRLAEDTQYFGPGTRLTVL.

The chain recombines TRBV15 with TRBJ1-2; TRBD1 matches 7 bases. V shed 0 bases and J 4 bases; nucleotides not matched to a gene: 8. CDR3 size: 16 residues. Germline CDR1 LNHNV, CDR2 YYDKDF (reference sequence). Here the CDR3 reads CATSRDRGRGFYGYTF. DNA of the CDR3: TGTGCCACCAGCAGAGATCGGGGCAGGGGGTTCTATGGCTACACCTTC. The whole variable domain, filled in from reference TRBV15 and TRBJ1-2, reads DAMVIQNPRYQVTQFGKPVTLSCSQTLNHNVMYWYQQKSSQAPKLLFHYYDKDFNNEADTPDNFQSRRPNTSFCFLDIRSPGLGDTAMYLCATSRDRGRGFYGYTFGSGTRLTVV.

The table lists this clone with a count of one. The chain has TRBV27 and TRBJ1-2; TRBD1 matches at 8 bases. CDR3 size: 14 residues. Per the germline V gene, CDR1 is MNHEY and CDR2 is SMNVEV (reference sequence). V gave up 2 bases and J gave up 6 bases; unmatched junction bases: 5. The CDR3 here is CASSLPWTGHGYTF. The DNA of the CDR3 is TGTGCCAGCAGTTTACCTTGGACAGGGCATGGCTACACCTTC.